Shown below are 18 T cell receptor beta chains from a single sample sequenced in a study of T cells in Graves' hyperthyroidism and ophthalmopathy. The CDR3 regions of TCR beta were amplified from RNA transcripts. When the TCR CDR3 underwent first-round RT-PCR, the HTBI primer set was used. TCRdb itself ran the multiplex PCR reads through MiXCR, one entry per CDR3 protein. The sample holds some 500,000 distinct CDR3 sequences; about 15% are singletons and the top ten take approximately 30%. Material for sequencing was blood. Receptors were obtained from a woman aged 30 to 39 with Graves' ophthalmopathy.

This clonotype came up a few times. The J gene is TRBJ2-7, the V gene TRBV7-2; 7 bases match TRBD1. V lost 5 bases and J lost 1; bases outside the gene matches: 8. The germline V gene has CDR1 SGHTA and CDR2 FQGNSA. There are 15 residues in the CDR3. The CDR3 DNA is TGTGCCAGCAGCCCCGACATGGGACAGTCCTACGAGCAGTACTTC. Its translation is CASSPDMGQSYEQYF.

This clonotype has just a few counts. The chain has TRBV20-1 and TRBJ1-1, with D possibly TRBD1 on 5 matching bases. The CDR3 consists of 13 residues. Trimming removed 1 base at V and 5 bases at J, with 11 bases between. Germline V gene lookup returns CDR1 DFQATT and CDR2 SNEGSKA (reference sequence). CDR3 residues: CSARGAGLTEAFF. The CDR3, as DNA: TGCAGTGCTAGAGGGGCAGGGTTGACTGAAGCTTTCTTT.

As DNA, the CDR3 is TGTGCCAGCAGCTCCTGGACGCATGGGTACTTC. Amino acid sequence: CASSSWTHGYF. V and J are TRBV7-2 and TRBJ2-5; no reliable D call. CDR3 length: 11 amino acids. Germline V gene lookup returns CDR1 SGHTA and CDR2 FQGNSA. Trimming shortened V by 4 bases and J by 13 bases, and 13 bases separated the two germline ends.

This clonotype has more than one count but fewer than ten. A clone one base away is much larger, so this may be a read error. This chain connects TRBV5-6 to TRBJ2-5, with 7 positions matching TRBD1. CDR3 size: 13 residues. CDR1 and CDR2 (germline): SGHDT, YYEEEE. The J segment lost 2 bases and the V segment lost 5 bases, leaving 3 bases of the junction unmatched. The CDR3 sequence is CASRPGQQETQYF. The DNA of the CDR3 is TGTGCCAGCAGACCGGGACAGCAAGAGACCCAGTACTTC.

This clonotype occurred many times. This chain connects TRBV7-2 to TRBJ2-1; 7 bases agree with TRBD1. CDR3 length equals 12 residues. The germline CDR1 and CDR2 sequences are SGHTA and FQGNSA. V dropped 5 bases and J dropped 9; count of bases not matched to a gene: 4. The CDR3 DNA reads TGTGCCAGCAGCCTCTACAGGGGTGAGCAGTTCTTC. It is translated as CASSLYRGEQFF.

There are many counts of this clonotype. The chain combines TRBV20-1 with TRBJ2-3; weak D call: TRBD1 (6 bases). With 3 bases removed from V and 5 bases from J, the gap between germline ends came to 21 bases. The CDR3 contains 16 residues. Germline V gives CDR1 DFQATT, CDR2 SNEGSKA (reference sequence). As DNA, the CDR3 is TGCAGTGCTAGCCTCCCCAGGGGAAGGGCACAAGATACGCAGTATTTT. Translation gives CSASLPRGRAQDTQYF.

V usage is TRBV28 and J usage is TRBJ1-4; a possible D gene is TRBD1 (6 bases). The CDR3 contains 13 residues. Germline values: CDR1 MDHEN, CDR2 SYDVKM. Trimming removed 6 bases at V and 8 bases at J, with 13 bases between. The CDR3 region is CASRLGTTEKLFF. Written as DNA, the CDR3 is TGTGCCAGCAGATTGGGGACAACCGAAAAACTGTTTTTT. The variable domain in full, completed from reference TRBV28 and TRBJ1-4, reads DVKVTQSSRYLVKRTGEKVFLECVQDMDHENMFWYRQDPGLGLRLIYFSYDVKMKEKGDIPEGYSVSREKKERFSLILESASTNQTSMYLCASRLGTTEKLFFGSGTQLSVL.

The J gene is TRBJ1-3, the V gene TRBV28; 7 nucleotides align to TRBD1. Germline lookup yields CDR1 MDHEN and CDR2 SYDVKM. The CDR3 runs 16 residues. V lost 5 bases, J lost 0 bases, and 7 bases stayed unmatched. CDR3: CASSHYGTASGNTIYF. In DNA, the CDR3 is TGTGCCAGCAGTCATTACGGGACAGCCTCTGGAAACACCATATATTTT.

This clonotype has ten or more counts. This rearrangement joins TRBV28 to TRBJ2-7, with 8 bases matching TRBD2. V was pared by 2 bases and J by 8 bases, with 8 bases of the junction left unmatched. The CDR3 is 14 amino acids. Germline-derived CDR1 and CDR2 are MDHEN and SYDVKM. The CDR3 DNA is TGTGCCAGCAGTTTAACGCGGGGGGCGGTAAAGCAGTACTTC. Protein: CASSLTRGAVKQYF.

This clonotype was seen repeatedly, ten times or more. This chain uses TRBV3-1 with TRBJ2-1; 10 bases agree with TRBD2. Germline V gives CDR1 LGHDT, CDR2 YNNKEL (reference sequence). V dropped 0 bases and J dropped 4; count of bases not matched to a gene: 9. This CDR3 comprises 18 residues. The CDR3, as DNA: TGTGCCAGCAGCCAAGATGACATGGTACTAGCGGGGTACAATGAGCAGTTCTTC. It translates to CASSQDDMVLAGYNEQFF.

This clonotype was observed a handful of times. The V call is TRBV6-2 or TRBV6-3, the J call TRBJ1-5; 8 bases are shared with TRBD1. V lost 3 bases to trimming and J lost 0 bases; unmatched junction nucleotides: 16. This CDR3 region has 20 residues. From germline, CDR1 is MNHEY and CDR2 SVGEGT. CDR3 in amino acids: CASSYWAGQGIGNSNQPQHF. The DNA of the CDR3 is TGTGCCAGCAGTTATTGGGCCGGACAGGGAATCGGCAATAGCAATCAGCCCCAGCATTTT.

This clonotype showed up many times. The V and J genes are TRBV28 and TRBJ2-7; 9 bases agree with TRBD2. The length of the CDR3 is 16 residues. V shed 4 bases and J 3 bases; nucleotides not matched to a gene: 10. Germline CDR1 and CDR2: MDHEN and SYDVKM. The DNA of the CDR3 is TGTGCCAGCAGTTCCCCCGGGGCTAGCGGGAACTACGAGCAGTACTTC. Its translation: CASSSPGASGNYEQYF.

In its sample, this clonotype was seen many times. The chain is built from TRBV29-1 and TRBJ2-5; 12 nucleotides line up with TRBD2. The CDR3 extends over 16 amino acids. CDR1 and CDR2 from the germline V gene are SQVTM and ANQGSEA. V trimming: 4 bases; J trimming: 5 bases; junction bases outside the gene matches: 11. The CDR3 loop is CSVVDLAGGREETQYF. The CDR3 bases are TGCAGCGTTGTAGATCTAGCGGGAGGGCGAGAGGAGACCCAGTACTTC. The whole variable domain, filled in from reference TRBV29-1 and TRBJ2-5, reads SAVISQKPSRDICQRGTSLTIQCQVDSQVTMMFWYRQQPGQSLTLIATANQGSEATYESGFVIDKFPISRPNLTFSTLTVSNMSPEDSSIYLCSVVDLAGGREETQYFGPGTRLLVL.

This clonotype was seen repeatedly, ten times or more. The chain has TRBV6-2 or TRBV6-3 and TRBJ2-1; D ambiguous. Germline lookup yields CDR1 MNHEY and CDR2 SVGEGT. This CDR3 is built from 11 residues. With 0 bases removed from V and 10 bases from J, the gap between germline ends came to 4 bases. CDR3: CASSYSLEQFF. The CDR3 nucleotides are TGTGCCAGCAGTTACTCGTTAGAGCAGTTCTTC.

The gene calls are TRBV19 and TRBJ1-4; 7 bases map to TRBD1. Germline-derived CDR1 and CDR2 are LNHDA and SQIVND (reference sequence). J gave up 4 bases and V 9 bases, and 14 bases lay outside the gene matches. The CDR3 loop spans 16 amino acids. The CDR3 sequence: CASRPGTAINNEKLFF. Written as DNA, the CDR3 is TGTGCCAGCCGTCCCGGGACAGCAATTAATAATGAAAAACTGTTTTTT.

A few counts support this clonotype. A single base separates this from a much larger clone, so it may be a read error. The chain employs TRBV3-1 and TRBJ2-7; the match to TRBD1 covers 7 bases. Unmatched junction bases numbered 12, after V lost 7 bases and J lost 3 bases. The length of the CDR3 is 15 residues. Germline V lookup: CDR1 LGHDT, CDR2 YNNKEL (reference sequence). The CDR3 coding sequence is TGTGCCAGCAACGCCCGCTTAACAGGGGTCTACGAGCAGTACTTC. Translated, it gives CASNARLTGVYEQYF.

This clonotype was seen more than once but under ten times. This rearrangement joins TRBV19 to TRBJ2-1; 9 bases line up with TRBD2. V shed 10 bases and J 5 bases; nucleotides not matched to a gene: 9. Per germline, CDR1 LNHDA and CDR2 SQIVND (reference sequence). CDR3 length: 14 amino acids. As DNA, the CDR3 is TGTGCCACCCGAGGACTAGCGAATAACAATGAGCAGTTCTTC. Translation: CATRGLANNNEQFF.

This sequence joins TRBV20-1 and TRBJ2-1; 8 bases fit TRBD2. Unmatched junction bases numbered 7, after V lost 5 bases and J lost 1 base. The germline gives CDR1 DFQATT, CDR2 SNEGSKA (reference sequence). This CDR3 has 15 residues. The CDR3 bases are TGCAGTGCTCCAATAAGCGGGAGATCCTACAATGAGCAGTTCTTC. Residues: CSAPISGRSYNEQFF.